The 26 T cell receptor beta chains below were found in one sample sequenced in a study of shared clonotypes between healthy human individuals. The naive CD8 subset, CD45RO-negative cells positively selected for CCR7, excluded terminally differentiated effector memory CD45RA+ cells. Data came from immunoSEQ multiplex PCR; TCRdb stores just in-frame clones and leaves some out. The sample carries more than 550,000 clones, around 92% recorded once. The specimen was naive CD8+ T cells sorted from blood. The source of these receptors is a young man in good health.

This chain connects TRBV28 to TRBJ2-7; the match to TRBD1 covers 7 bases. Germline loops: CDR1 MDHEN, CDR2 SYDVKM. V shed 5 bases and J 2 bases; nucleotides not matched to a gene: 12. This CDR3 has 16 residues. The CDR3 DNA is TGTGCCAGCAGTCCGTTACAGGGGTACGTAGCCTACGAGCAGTACTTC. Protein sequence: CASSPLQGYVAYEQYF.

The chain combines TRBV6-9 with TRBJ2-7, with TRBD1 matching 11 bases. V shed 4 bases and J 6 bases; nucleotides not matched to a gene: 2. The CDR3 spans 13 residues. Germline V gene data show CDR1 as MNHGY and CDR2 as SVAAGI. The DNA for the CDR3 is TGTGCCAGCAGTTGGGGACAGGGGGGCGAGCAGTACTTC. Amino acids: CASSWGQGGEQYF.

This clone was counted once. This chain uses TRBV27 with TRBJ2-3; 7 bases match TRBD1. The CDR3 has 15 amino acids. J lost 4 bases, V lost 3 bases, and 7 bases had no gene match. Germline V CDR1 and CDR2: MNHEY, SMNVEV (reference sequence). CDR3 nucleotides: TGTGCCAGCAGTTTCCTCAACACAGGGGCAGATACGCAGTATTTT. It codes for CASSFLNTGADTQYF.

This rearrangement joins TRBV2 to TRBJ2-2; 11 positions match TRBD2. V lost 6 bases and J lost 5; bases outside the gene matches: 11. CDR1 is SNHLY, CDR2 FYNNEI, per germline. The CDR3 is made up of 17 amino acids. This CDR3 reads CASSQTGLAGRTGELFF. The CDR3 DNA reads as TGTGCCAGCAGCCAAACCGGACTAGCGGGCCGGACCGGGGAGCTGTTTTTT. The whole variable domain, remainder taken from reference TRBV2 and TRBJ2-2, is EPEVTQTPSHQVTQMGQEVILRCVPISNHLYFYWYRQILGQKVEFLVSFYNNEISEKSEIFDDQFSVERPDGSNFTLKIRSTKLEDSAMYFCASSQTGLAGRTGELFFGEGSRLTVL.

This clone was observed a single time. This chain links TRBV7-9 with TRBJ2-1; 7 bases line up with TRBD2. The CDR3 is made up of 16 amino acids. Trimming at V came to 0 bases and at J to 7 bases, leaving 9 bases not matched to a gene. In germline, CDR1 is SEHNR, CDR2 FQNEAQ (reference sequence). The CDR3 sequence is CASSLARLAEFNEQFF. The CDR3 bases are TGTGCCAGCAGCTTAGCGCGGCTAGCGGAGTTTAATGAGCAGTTCTTC.

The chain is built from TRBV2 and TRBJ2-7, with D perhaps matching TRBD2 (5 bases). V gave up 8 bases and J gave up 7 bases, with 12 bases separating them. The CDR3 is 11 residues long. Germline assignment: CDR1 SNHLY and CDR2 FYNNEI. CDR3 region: CASLGVGEQYF. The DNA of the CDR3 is TGTGCCAGCCTGGGAGTGGGGGAGCAGTACTTC.

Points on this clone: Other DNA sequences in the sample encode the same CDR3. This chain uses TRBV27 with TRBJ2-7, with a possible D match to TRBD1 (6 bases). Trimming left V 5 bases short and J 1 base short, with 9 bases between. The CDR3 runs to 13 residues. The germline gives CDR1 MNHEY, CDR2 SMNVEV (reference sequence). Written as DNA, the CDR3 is TGTGCCAGCAGTAGGGGGTCTTCCTACGAGCAGTACTTC. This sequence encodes CASSRGSSYEQYF.

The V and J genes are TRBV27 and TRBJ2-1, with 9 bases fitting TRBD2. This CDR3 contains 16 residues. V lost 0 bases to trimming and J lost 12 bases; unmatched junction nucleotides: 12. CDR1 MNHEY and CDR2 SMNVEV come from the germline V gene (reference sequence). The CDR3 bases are TGTGCCAGCAGTTTATCCCGAATTTCTAGCGGGATGGTGCAGTTCTTC. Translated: CASSLSRISSGMVQFF.

The CDR3 reads CASSYLGRSYEQYF. The DNA for the CDR3 is TGTGCCAGCAGTTACCTGGGCAGATCCTACGAGCAGTACTTC. The chain joins TRBV6-5 to TRBJ2-7; D is undetermined. Germline V gene sequence: CDR1 MNHEY, CDR2 SVGAGI. The CDR3 runs 14 residues. V gave up 2 bases and J gave up 1 base, with 9 bases separating them.

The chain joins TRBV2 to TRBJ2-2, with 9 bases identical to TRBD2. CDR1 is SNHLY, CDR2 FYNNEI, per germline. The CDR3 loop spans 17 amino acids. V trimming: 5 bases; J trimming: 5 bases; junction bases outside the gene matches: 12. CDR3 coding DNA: TGTGCCAGCAGTCAAAGTGGCGGGAGGGCCCGGACCGGGGAGCTGTTTTTT. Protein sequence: CASSQSGGRARTGELFF.

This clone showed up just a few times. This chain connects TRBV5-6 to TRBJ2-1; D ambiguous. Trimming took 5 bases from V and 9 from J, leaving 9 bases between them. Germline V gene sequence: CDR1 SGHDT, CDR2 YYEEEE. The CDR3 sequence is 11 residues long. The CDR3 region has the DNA TGTGCCAGCAGACCTAGACTTGAGCAGTTCTTC. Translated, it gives CASRPRLEQFF.

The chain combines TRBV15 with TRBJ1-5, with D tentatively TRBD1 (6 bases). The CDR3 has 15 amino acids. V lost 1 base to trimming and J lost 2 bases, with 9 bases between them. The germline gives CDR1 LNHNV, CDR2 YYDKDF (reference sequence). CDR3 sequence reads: CATSRADRRNQPQHF. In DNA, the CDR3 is TGTGCCACCAGCAGAGCAGACAGGCGCAATCAGCCCCAGCATTTT.

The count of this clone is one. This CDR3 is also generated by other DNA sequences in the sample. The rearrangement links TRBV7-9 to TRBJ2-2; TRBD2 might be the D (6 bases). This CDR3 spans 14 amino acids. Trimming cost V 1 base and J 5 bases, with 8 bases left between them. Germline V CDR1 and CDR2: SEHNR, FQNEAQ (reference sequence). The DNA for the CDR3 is TGTGCCAGCAGCTTAGTCGGGGGTACCGGGGAGCTGTTTTTT. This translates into CASSLVGGTGELFF.

CDR3 region: CASSSRTGGRVEYGYTF. The CDR3 coding sequence is TGTGCCAGCAGTTCTCGGACAGGGGGCAGGGTAGAGTATGGCTACACCTTC. The chain combines TRBV27 with TRBJ1-2; 11 nucleotides agree with TRBD1. The CDR3 spans 17 residues. The germline CDR1 and CDR2 sequences are MNHEY and SMNVEV (reference sequence). V dropped 4 bases and J dropped 5; count of bases not matched to a gene: 12.

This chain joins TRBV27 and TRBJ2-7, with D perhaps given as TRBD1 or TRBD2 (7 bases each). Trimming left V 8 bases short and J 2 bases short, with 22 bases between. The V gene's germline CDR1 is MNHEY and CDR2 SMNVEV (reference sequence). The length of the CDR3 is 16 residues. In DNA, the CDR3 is TGTGCCAGCCGGGACAGTAATTGGGGAGGGACCTACGAGCAGTACTTC. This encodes CASRDSNWGGTYEQYF.

The CDR3 region has the DNA TGTGCCAGCACCCCCGCCGGGACAGGGGTTTACGAGCAGTACTTC. It specifies CASTPAGTGVYEQYF. This chain connects TRBV27 to TRBJ2-7; 10 nucleotides align to TRBD1. Germline trimming cut 7 bases from V and 4 bases from J; bases unmatched to any gene: 10. The CDR3 runs to 15 residues. The V gene's germline CDR1 is MNHEY and CDR2 SMNVEV (reference sequence).

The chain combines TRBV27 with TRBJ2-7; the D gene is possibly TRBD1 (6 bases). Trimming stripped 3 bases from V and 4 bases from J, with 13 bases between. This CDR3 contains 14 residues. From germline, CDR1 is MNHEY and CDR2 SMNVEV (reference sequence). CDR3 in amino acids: CASSFYRVGYEQYF. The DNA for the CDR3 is TGTGCCAGCAGTTTTTACAGGGTTGGGTACGAGCAGTACTTC.

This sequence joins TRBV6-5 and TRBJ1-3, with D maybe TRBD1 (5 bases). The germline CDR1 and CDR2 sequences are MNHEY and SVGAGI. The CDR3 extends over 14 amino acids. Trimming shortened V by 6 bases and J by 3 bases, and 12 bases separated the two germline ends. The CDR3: CASRPNRSGNTIYF. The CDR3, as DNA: TGTGCCAGCAGGCCGAACAGGAGTGGAAACACCATATATTTT.

As DNA, the CDR3 is TGTGCCACCAGCGTGGATCGGGGGCCCAATCAGCCCCAGCATTTT. It translates to CATSVDRGPNQPQHF. V usage is TRBV15 and J usage is TRBJ1-5; D is possibly TRBD1 (6 bases). The CDR3 totals 15 residues. V was shortened by 5 bases and J by 3 bases, with 14 bases between the two germline ends. CDR1 is LNHNV, CDR2 YYDKDF, per germline (reference sequence).

As DNA, the CDR3 is TGTGCCAGCAGCTTAGTCCTAGCGGGAGTCCGGGAGCAGTTCTTC. It translates to CASSLVLAGVREQFF. The chain links TRBV7-3 to TRBJ2-1; 10 bases match TRBD2. V lost 2 bases and J lost 10; bases outside the gene matches: 8. The CDR3 has 15 residues. Looked up from germline, CDR1 is SGHTA and CDR2 is FQGTGA.

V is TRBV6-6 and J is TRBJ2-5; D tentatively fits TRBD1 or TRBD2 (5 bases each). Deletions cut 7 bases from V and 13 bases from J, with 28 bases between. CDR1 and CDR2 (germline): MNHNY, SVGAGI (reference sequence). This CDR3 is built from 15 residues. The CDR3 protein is CASTDGGPGYGTGYF. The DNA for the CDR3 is TGTGCCAGCACCGACGGAGGCCCCGGCTACGGGACGGGGTACTTC.

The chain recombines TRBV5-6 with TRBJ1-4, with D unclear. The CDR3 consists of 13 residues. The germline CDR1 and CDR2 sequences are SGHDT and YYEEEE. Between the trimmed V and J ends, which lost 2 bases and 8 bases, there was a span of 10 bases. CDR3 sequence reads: CASSFTVREKLFF. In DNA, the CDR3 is TGTGCCAGCAGCTTCACCGTTCGCGAAAAACTGTTTTTT.

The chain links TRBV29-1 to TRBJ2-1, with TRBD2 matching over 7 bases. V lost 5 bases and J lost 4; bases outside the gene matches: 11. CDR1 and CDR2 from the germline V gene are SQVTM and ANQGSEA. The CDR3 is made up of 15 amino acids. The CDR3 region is CSVSGRETTYNEQFF. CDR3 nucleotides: TGCAGCGTTTCAGGGCGGGAGACTACGTACAATGAGCAGTTCTTC.

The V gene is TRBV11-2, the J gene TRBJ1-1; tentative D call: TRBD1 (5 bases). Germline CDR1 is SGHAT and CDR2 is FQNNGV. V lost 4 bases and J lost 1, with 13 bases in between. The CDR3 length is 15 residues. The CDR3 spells CASSSSPGPNTEAFF. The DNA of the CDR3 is TGTGCCAGCAGCTCATCTCCGGGACCGAACACTGAAGCTTTCTTT.

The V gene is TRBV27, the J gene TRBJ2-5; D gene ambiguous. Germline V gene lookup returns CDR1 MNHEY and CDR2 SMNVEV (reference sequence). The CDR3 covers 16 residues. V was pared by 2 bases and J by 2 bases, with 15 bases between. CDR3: CASSLKGDSSQETQYF. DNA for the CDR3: TGTGCCAGCAGTTTAAAGGGCGACTCCTCACAAGAGACCCAGTACTTC.

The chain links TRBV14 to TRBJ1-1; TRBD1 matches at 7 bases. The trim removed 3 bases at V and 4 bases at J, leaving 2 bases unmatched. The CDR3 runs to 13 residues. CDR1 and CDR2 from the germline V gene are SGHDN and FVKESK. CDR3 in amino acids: CASSHSGGTEAFF. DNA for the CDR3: TGTGCCAGCAGCCACTCAGGGGGCACTGAAGCTTTCTTT.